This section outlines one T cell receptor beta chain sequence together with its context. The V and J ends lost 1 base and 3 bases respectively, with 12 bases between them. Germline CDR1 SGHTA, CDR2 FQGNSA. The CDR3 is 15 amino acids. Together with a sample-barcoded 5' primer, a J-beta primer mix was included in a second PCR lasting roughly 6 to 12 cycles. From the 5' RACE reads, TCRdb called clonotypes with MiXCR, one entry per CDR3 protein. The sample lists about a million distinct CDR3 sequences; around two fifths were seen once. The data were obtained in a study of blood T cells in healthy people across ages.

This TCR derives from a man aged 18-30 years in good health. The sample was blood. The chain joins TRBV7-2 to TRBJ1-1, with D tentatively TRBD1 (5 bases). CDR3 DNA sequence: TGTGCCAGCAGCTTAGGGTCAGGGAGGCACACTGAAGCTTTCTTT. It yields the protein CASSLGSGRHTEAFF. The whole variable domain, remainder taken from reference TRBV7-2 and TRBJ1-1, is GAGVSQSPSNKVTEKGKDVELRCDPISGHTALYWYRQSLGQGLEFLIYFQGNSAPDKSGLPSDRFSAERTGGSVSTLTIQRTQQEDSAVYLCASSLGSGRHTEAFFGQGTRLTVV.